This passage covers 27 T cell receptor beta chains from one sample sequenced in a study of Ad26.COV2.S vaccination and SARS-CoV-2 variants (dated by TCRdb to the early 2020s). The method behind the library was the immunoSEQ multiplex PCR assay. TCRdb retrieved this table from immuneACCESS and kept in-frame rearrangements only. Not all clones are present; in checked studies, unresolved V genes account for under half, and no reason is known for the remainder. The sample data list about 480,000 clones, and roughly nine tenths of these were observed just once. The top ten clones comprise 9.5% to 15% of the sample. According to the study, the label for this sample's treatment or condition signals: about 20 received Ad26.COV2.S at low or high dose, single or two shots; 5 received placebo; per-sample allocation not given. For vaccine and placebo recipients, the sequenced repertoires came from samples collected on day 63 after the first injection.

The specimen was peripheral blood, collected in a trial of Ad26.COV2.S vaccine versus placebo. The source is a person between 18 and 65 years old who received the Ad26.COV2.S COVID-19 vaccine or a placebo.

The CDR3 DNA reads TGCGCCAGCAGTCGCCTAGACAGTAGCAATCAGCCCCAGCATTTT. Translation: CASSRLDSSNQPQHF. V and J are TRBV10-1 and TRBJ1-5; TRBD1 is a possible D gene (5 bases). The germline gives CDR1 WNHNN, CDR2 SYGVQD (reference sequence). This CDR3 comprises 15 residues. Trimming took 5 bases from V and 0 from J, leaving 11 bases between them.

The chain employs TRBV2 and TRBJ1-4; the D is unclear. This CDR3 region has 13 residues. Germline V lookup: CDR1 SNHLY, CDR2 FYNNEI. V lost 8 bases and J lost 0, with 7 bases in between. CDR3 nucleotides: TGTGCCAGCGTTGCTACAACTAATGAAAAACTGTTTTTT. It is translated as CASVATTNEKLFF.

The rearrangement uses TRBV5-1 and TRBJ1-1; D is perhaps TRBD1 (6 bases). The CDR3 contains 14 residues. Germline V gene data show CDR1 as SGHRS and CDR2 as YFSETQ. Trimming pared 3 bases from V and 7 bases from J, leaving 16 bases between. The CDR3 loop reads CASSWSRTAGEAFF. CDR3 sequence (DNA): TGCGCCAGCAGCTGGAGCCGGACAGCGGGTGAAGCTTTCTTT.

The chain combines TRBV5-6 with TRBJ1-1; D uncertain. CDR1 is SGHDT and CDR2 is YYEEEE in the germline V gene. The ends were cut back, 1 base at V and 6 bases at J, with 22 bases in the middle. The CDR3 is 17 amino acids. The CDR3 protein is CASSLYAVSLMSAEAFF. The DNA for the CDR3 is TGTGCCAGCAGCTTGTATGCAGTTAGTCTCATGTCCGCTGAAGCTTTCTTT.

This chain connects TRBV7-2 to TRBJ1-3; perhaps TRBD1 as D (6 bases). The CDR3 consists of 14 residues. V lost 5 bases and J lost 5, with 13 bases in between. Germline V lookup: CDR1 SGHTA, CDR2 FQGNSA. CDR3 sequence (DNA): TGTGCCAGCAGCAGCACAGGGACGAGAAACACCATATATTTT. It is translated as CASSSTGTRNTIYF. The variable domain in full, with the rest retrieved from reference TRBV7-2 and TRBJ1-3, is GAGVSQSPSNKVTEKGKDVELRCDPISGHTALYWYRQSLGQGLEFLIYFQGNSAPDKSGLPSDRFSAERTGGSVSTLTIQRTQQEDSAVYLCASSSTGTRNTIYFGEGSWLTVV.

The chain carries TRBV28 and TRBJ2-7; 9 bases map to TRBD1. The CDR3 extends over 13 amino acids. The ends lost 6 bases at V and 0 bases at J; junction bases unmatched: 0. Germline V gene lookup returns CDR1 MDHEN and CDR2 SYDVKM. This CDR3 is CASRGQGSYEQYF. The CDR3 DNA reads TGTGCCAGCAGGGGACAGGGCTCCTACGAGCAGTACTTC.

This sequence joins TRBV30 and TRBJ2-4, with D possibly called TRBD1 or TRBD2 (6 bases each). CDR3 length: 13 residues. Trimming took 4 bases from V and 16 from J, leaving 23 bases between them. Per the germline V gene, CDR1 is GTSNPN and CDR2 is SVGIG (reference sequence). The CDR3 coding sequence is TGTGCCTGGACCTCTAGGGGAGGAGGGGGATTTTACTTC. Translated, it gives CAWTSRGGGGFYF.

The gene calls are TRBV5-4 and TRBJ2-3; perhaps D is TRBD1 or TRBD2 (5 bases each). Deletions cut 3 bases from V and 2 bases from J, with 7 bases between. Germline loops: CDR1 SGHNT, CDR2 YYREEE (reference sequence). CDR3 length: 13 residues. CDR3 nucleotide sequence: TGTGCCAGCAGCTCCGGGGCCACAGATACGCAGTATTTT. Residues: CASSSGATDTQYF.

V usage is TRBV5-1 and J usage is TRBJ2-1; D unclear. Per germline, CDR1 SGHRS and CDR2 YFSETQ. V lost 0 bases and J 5 bases, leaving 9 bases between the germline ends. The CDR3 covers 14 residues. CDR3 in DNA: TGCGCCAGCAGCTTGGTCTCAGCCAACAATGAGCAGTTCTTC. Translated: CASSLVSANNEQFF.

This chain joins TRBV3-1 (or the pseudogene TRBV3-2) and TRBJ2-1; 7 bases are shared with TRBD2. V dropped 7 bases and J dropped 7; count of bases not matched to a gene: 16. CDR1 is LGHDT and CDR2 is YNNKEL in the germline V gene (reference sequence). The CDR3 runs to 16 residues. CDR3 nucleotide sequence: TGTGCCAGCACCCTGACTGGGGGGAGGGCCGGGAATGAGCAGTTCTTC. Translation: CASTLTGGRAGNEQFF.

The chain joins TRBV4-1 to TRBJ2-1; tentatively, D is TRBD1 (5 bases). Per the germline V gene, CDR1 is MGHRA and CDR2 is YSYEKL. This CDR3 region has 13 residues. The ends were cut back, 1 base at V and 13 bases at J, with 14 bases in the middle. DNA for the CDR3: TGCGCCAGCAGCCAAGTGTTGACAGACATACAGTTCTTC. Amino acids: CASSQVLTDIQFF.

The rearrangement uses TRBV10-3 and TRBJ1-2; D not resolved. Germline values: CDR1 ENHRY, CDR2 SYGVKD. V lost 7 bases and J lost 4, with 16 bases in between. This CDR3 region has 14 residues. The CDR3 bases are TGTGCCATCACCCACCTCGGAGAGGGCTATGGCTACACCTTC. This codes for CAITHLGEGYGYTF.

This clone was detected a few times. Other DNA sequences from this sample encode an identical CDR3 as well. The chain is built from TRBV25-1 and TRBJ2-1; perhaps TRBD2 as D (6 bases). The CDR3 consists of 15 residues. Germline V CDR1 and CDR2: MGHDK, SYGVNS. The V end lost 1 base, the J end lost 2 bases, and 9 bases lay between the germline ends. This CDR3 is CASSEFGGAYNEQFF. CDR3 nucleotides: TGTGCCAGCAGTGAATTCGGGGGAGCCTACAATGAGCAGTTCTTC.

This sequence joins TRBV7-2 and TRBJ1-2, with a possible D match to TRBD1 (5 bases). Trimming left V 2 bases short and J 8 bases short, with 18 bases between. The CDR3 consists of 15 residues. Germline values: CDR1 SGHTA, CDR2 FQGNSA. As DNA, the CDR3 is TGTGCCAGCAGCTTACTGCGGCAGCCTCGGGACGGCTACACCTTC. This sequence encodes CASSLLRQPRDGYTF. The full variable domain, in which reference TRBV7-2 and TRBJ1-2 provide the parts outside the CDR3, is GAGVSQSPSNKVTEKGKDVELRCDPISGHTALYWYRQSLGQGLEFLIYFQGNSAPDKSGLPSDRFSAERTGGSVSTLTIQRTQQEDSAVYLCASSLLRQPRDGYTFGSGTRLTVV.

The chain has TRBV15 and TRBJ2-7; D remains unclear. The ends were cut back, 0 bases at V and 6 bases at J, with 18 bases in the middle. Per the germline V gene, CDR1 is LNHNV and CDR2 is YYDKDF (reference sequence). There are 16 residues in the CDR3. CDR3 DNA sequence: TGTGCCACCAGCAGAGAGGTGGCGCCCTCCCTGGGCGAGCAGTACTTC. It yields the protein CATSREVAPSLGEQYF.

About this clone: The junction departs from the called germline gene at one end, perhaps through a read error. The V gene is TRBV11-2, the J gene TRBJ2-5, with D possibly being TRBD1 (6 bases). The CDR3 contains 13 residues. From germline, CDR1 is SGHAT and CDR2 FQNNGV. CDR3 sequence: CASSLAGTPNGDF. The DNA of the CDR3 is TGTGCCAGCAGCCTGGCCGGGACACCTAACGGGGACTTC.

This chain joins TRBV6-5 and TRBJ1-1; D remains unclear. CDR1 MNHEY and CDR2 SVGAGI come from the germline V gene. The CDR3 contains 14 residues. The V gene lost 1 base and the J gene lost 0 bases, with 6 bases spanning the gap. CDR3 sequence (DNA): TGTGCCAGCAGTTACTACGGGATGAACACTGAAGCTTTCTTT. It is translated as CASSYYGMNTEAFF.

The chain joins TRBV19 to TRBJ2-1; the match to TRBD1 covers 8 bases. Germline V gives CDR1 LNHDA, CDR2 SQIVND (reference sequence). The CDR3 totals 16 residues. The junction had 7 bases not matched to a gene; V was cut back by 5 bases and J by 1 base. The CDR3 here is CASSVQGAGSYNEQFF. CDR3 nucleotides: TGTGCCAGTAGTGTCCAGGGGGCAGGGTCCTACAATGAGCAGTTCTTC.

The chain uses TRBV7-8 and TRBJ2-1; D call uncertain. The CDR3 length is 12 residues. Per germline, CDR1 SGHVS and CDR2 FQNEAQ. V was pared by 5 bases and J by 8 bases, with 10 bases between. The CDR3 bases are TGTGCCAGCAGCCCCAGACACGATGAGCAGTTCTTC. It is translated as CASSPRHDEQFF.

As to this clone: At one boundary the junction diverges from the germline segment, which might be a read error. V and J are TRBV6-1 and TRBJ2-7; TRBD1 is a possible D gene (5 bases). CDR3 length equals 12 residues. Germline loops: CDR1 MNHNS, CDR2 SASEGT. As DNA, the CDR3 is TGTGCCAGCAGTGAAGCGCGTCAGGGCGAGTTCTTC. As protein: CASSEARQGEFF.

This clone occurred a few times. The V call is TRBV2, the J call TRBJ1-5; 7 bases are shared with TRBD1. Germline V gives CDR1 SNHLY, CDR2 FYNNEI. The CDR3 totals 13 residues. V lost 6 bases and J lost 7; bases outside the gene matches: 6. The CDR3 is CASRGQPRQPQHF. The DNA of the CDR3 is TGTGCCAGCAGGGGACAGCCAAGGCAGCCCCAGCATTTT. Filled out from reference TRBV2 and TRBJ1-5, the complete variable domain reads EPEVTQTPSHQVTQMGQEVILRCVPISNHLYFYWYRQILGQKVEFLVSFYNNEISEKSEIFDDQFSVERPDGSNFTLKIRSTKLEDSAMYFCASRGQPRQPQHFGDGTRLSIL.

The V and J genes are TRBV19 and TRBJ2-4; tentatively, D is TRBD2 (5 bases). Germline assignment: CDR1 LNHDA and CDR2 SQIVND (reference sequence). The CDR3 covers 13 residues. V gave up 7 bases and J gave up 12 bases, with 19 bases separating them. The CDR3 sequence: CASTEDPRGHQYF. As DNA, the CDR3 is TGTGCCAGTACCGAGGACCCTCGAGGGCATCAGTACTTC.

This chain joins TRBV11-1 and TRBJ2-7; 10 bases fit TRBD2. The length of the CDR3 is 12 residues. Looked up from germline, CDR1 is SGHAT and CDR2 is FQDESV (reference sequence). Trimming took 8 bases from V and 5 from J; bases not matched to a gene: 3. The CDR3 DNA reads TGTGCCAGCTCCCTAGCGGGAGACGAGCAGTACTTC. It codes for CASSLAGDEQYF.

V usage is TRBV9 and J usage is TRBJ2-2; TRBD1 matches 7 bases. The CDR3 runs to 15 residues. In germline, CDR1 is SGDLS, CDR2 YYNGEE. Losses at the gene ends were 3 bases for V and 6 bases for J; bases not matched to a gene: 8. CDR3 protein: CASSDWTGEAGELFF. DNA of the CDR3: TGTGCCAGCAGCGATTGGACAGGTGAGGCCGGGGAGCTGTTTTTT.

This chain uses TRBV28 with TRBJ1-2; 7 bases are shared with TRBD1. The CDR3 consists of 15 residues. Germline CDR1 is MDHEN and CDR2 is SYDVKM. V lost 6 bases to trimming and J lost 7 bases; unmatched junction nucleotides: 14. CDR3 bases: TGTGCCAGCAGCCCCCAGAGGGCAGGGGGTGGTGGCTACACCTTC. It yields the protein CASSPQRAGGGGYTF.

The rearrangement joins TRBV4-3 to TRBJ1-1, with 8 bases that match TRBD1. Germline V lookup: CDR1 LGHNA, CDR2 YSLEER. The V gene end was trimmed by 5 bases and the J gene end by 1 base; junction bases not matched to a gene: 9. The CDR3 covers 16 residues. CDR3 amino acids: CASSLETTGANTEAFF. CDR3 coding DNA: TGCGCCAGCAGCTTGGAGACGACAGGGGCGAACACTGAAGCTTTCTTT.

This chain uses TRBV2 with TRBJ1-5, with TRBD1 as a possible D gene (5 bases). Germline V lookup: CDR1 SNHLY, CDR2 FYNNEI. V lost 1 base and J 6 bases, leaving 16 bases between the germline ends. The CDR3 is 16 residues long. CDR3 bases: TGTGCCAGCAGTGAAGGTGGGGGACGATTGGGTCAGCCCCAGCATTTT. Translated: CASSEGGGRLGQPQHF.